A selection of T cell receptor beta chains follows, all from one sample in a study of identical twins. A single record per CDR3 protein comes from TCRdb applying MiXCR to the 5' RACE reads. Found here are around 1.7 million distinct CDR3 sequences, around 33% of them singletons; the top ten hold approximately 0.25%. Material for sequencing was cord blood. The receptor source for this set is a newborn girl in good health. The CDR3 runs from the conserved cysteine through the conserved F or W. Fields, in order: J gene, V gene, D gene, CDR3 protein. A D gene is named only where the DNA matches it firmly.

J gene: TRBJ2-6; V gene: TRBV12-3/TRBV12-4; D gene: NA; CDR3 protein: CASRPVYGANVLTF
J gene: TRBJ1-1; V gene: TRBV7-9; D gene: NA; CDR3 protein: CASSPHGPAEAFF
J gene: TRBJ2-3; V gene: TRBV20-1; D gene: TRBD2; CDR3 protein: CSAHSALAGITDTQYF
J gene: TRBJ2-1; V gene: TRBV12-3/TRBV12-4; D gene: NA; CDR3 protein: CASSSRKGQHNEQFF
J gene: TRBJ2-5; V gene: TRBV27; D gene: NA; CDR3 protein: CASSLSFVRGNQYF
J gene: TRBJ1-4; V gene: TRBV3-1; D gene: NA; CDR3 protein: CASSQEARGGNEKLFF
J gene: TRBJ1-1; V gene: TRBV5-6; D gene: NA; CDR3 protein: CASSFAGAHTEAFF
J gene: TRBJ2-5; V gene: TRBV6-6; D gene: TRBD2; CDR3 protein: CASAPGGFLDEQYF
J gene: TRBJ2-7; V gene: TRBV5-1; D gene: TRBD2; CDR3 protein: CASSLELAGGGEQYF
J gene: TRBJ2-3; V gene: TRBV20-1; D gene: NA; CDR3 protein: CSARVFSTDTQYF
J gene: TRBJ1-2; V gene: TRBV15; D gene: TRBD1; CDR3 protein: CATSRSGQGAKEGYTF
J gene: TRBJ1-6; V gene: TRBV12-3/TRBV12-4; D gene: NA; CDR3 protein: CASSLETGRNSPLHF
J gene: TRBJ2-3; V gene: TRBV6-1; D gene: TRBD2; CDR3 protein: CANRLAGSSTDTQYF
J gene: TRBJ2-1; V gene: TRBV5-1; D gene: TRBD2; CDR3 protein: CASSASGGALNEQFF
J gene: TRBJ2-5; V gene: TRBV6-5; D gene: NA; CDR3 protein: CASGTGLPRKRQYF
J gene: TRBJ1-5; V gene: TRBV20-1; D gene: NA; CDR3 protein: CSARVGGEWRNQPQHF
J gene: TRBJ1-1; V gene: TRBV12-3/TRBV12-4; D gene: TRBD1; CDR3 protein: CASRKTGVETEAFF
J gene: TRBJ2-1; V gene: TRBV12-3/TRBV12-4; D gene: NA; CDR3 protein: CASSLGLLKEQFF
J gene: TRBJ2-1; V gene: TRBV4-1; D gene: NA; CDR3 protein: CASSQEAGGVYNEQFF
J gene: TRBJ2-1; V gene: TRBV5-8; D gene: NA; CDR3 protein: CASSHNRERSSYNEQFF
J gene: TRBJ1-6; V gene: TRBV27; D gene: NA; CDR3 protein: CASSLASSPGHYNSPLHF
J gene: TRBJ1-2; V gene: TRBV25-1; D gene: NA; CDR3 protein: CASSGGLVYGYTF
J gene: NA; V gene: TRBV7-9; D gene: NA; CDR3 protein: CASSPTVGPYEQYF
J gene: TRBJ2-1; V gene: TRBV20-1; D gene: NA; CDR3 protein: CSARDRLRGRIAYNEQFF
J gene: TRBJ2-3; V gene: TRBV7-2; D gene: TRBD2; CDR3 protein: CASSLKPSGVITDTQYF
J gene: TRBJ1-2; V gene: TRBV20-1; D gene: NA; CDR3 protein: CSAPPLRSGYGYTF
J gene: TRBJ2-1; V gene: TRBV12-3/TRBV12-4; D gene: NA; CDR3 protein: CASSSMGSSYNEQFF
J gene: TRBJ2-1; V gene: TRBV4-1; D gene: TRBD2; CDR3 protein: CASSQVTSGGSKFF
J gene: TRBJ1-4; V gene: TRBV12-3/TRBV12-4; D gene: NA; CDR3 protein: CASIFEYDATNEKLFF
J gene: NA; V gene: TRBV24-1; D gene: NA; CDR3 protein: CATSDPDRREQYF
J gene: TRBJ2-5; V gene: TRBV27; D gene: NA; CDR3 protein: CASSLGRRGETQYF
J gene: TRBJ1-1; V gene: TRBV7-9; D gene: NA; CDR3 protein: CASRRTAEAFF
J gene: TRBJ1-5; V gene: TRBV5-1; D gene: NA; CDR3 protein: CASSLLGGDSNQPQHF
J gene: TRBJ2-7; V gene: TRBV29-1; D gene: NA; CDR3 protein: CSVGTRYEQYF
J gene: NA; V gene: TRBV20-1; D gene: TRBD2; CDR3 protein: CSAKSLAGGLHEQYF
J gene: TRBJ2-1; V gene: TRBV12-3/TRBV12-4; D gene: NA; CDR3 protein: CASSWSNHYNAQFF
J gene: TRBJ2-7; V gene: TRBV4-2; D gene: NA; CDR3 protein: CASSQDRAGLSYEQYF
J gene: TRBJ1-6; V gene: TRBV10-3; D gene: NA; CDR3 protein: CAISDPGTHNSPLHF
J gene: TRBJ2-1; V gene: TRBV29-1; D gene: TRBD2; CDR3 protein: CSVEENSGASYNEQFF
J gene: TRBJ2-1; V gene: TRBV11-2; D gene: NA; CDR3 protein: CASSPDRSSYNELFF
J gene: TRBJ1-2; V gene: TRBV5-6; D gene: NA; CDR3 protein: CASSWARDGGYTF
J gene: TRBJ2-5; V gene: TRBV20-1; D gene: NA; CDR3 protein: CSARTTGKETQYF
J gene: TRBJ2-5; V gene: TRBV20-1; D gene: NA; CDR3 protein: CSARDTLDNEQYF
J gene: NA; V gene: TRBV28; D gene: NA; CDR3 protein: CASSTYGRDEQYF
J gene: TRBJ1-1; V gene: TRBV20-1; D gene: NA; CDR3 protein: CSARELGGSEAFF
J gene: TRBJ2-1; V gene: TRBV29-1; D gene: TRBD2; CDR3 protein: CSVAGGGPNNEQFF
J gene: TRBJ2-1; V gene: TRBV10-1; D gene: NA; CDR3 protein: CASSESLVNEQFF
J gene: TRBJ2-1; V gene: TRBV3-1; D gene: NA; CDR3 protein: CASSQELFNEQFF
J gene: TRBJ1-1; V gene: TRBV5-1; D gene: NA; CDR3 protein: CASRPGSNTEAFF
J gene: TRBJ1-2; V gene: TRBV12-3/TRBV12-4; D gene: TRBD1; CDR3 protein: CASSYGDRAGGGYTF
J gene: TRBJ1-3; V gene: TRBV5-1; D gene: NA; CDR3 protein: CASSLNPGGNTIYF
J gene: TRBJ1-2; V gene: TRBV19; D gene: NA; CDR3 protein: CASSIDGRSGYTF
J gene: TRBJ2-1; V gene: TRBV11-2; D gene: NA; CDR3 protein: CASSLSGNQQFF
J gene: TRBJ2-7; V gene: TRBV7-2; D gene: TRBD2; CDR3 protein: CASGLRAGGRSYEQYF
J gene: TRBJ2-4; V gene: TRBV2; D gene: TRBD1; CDR3 protein: CASSDHGTGRYGQYF
J gene: TRBJ2-5; V gene: TRBV11-1; D gene: NA; CDR3 protein: CASRSKVGTDGEETQYF
J gene: TRBJ1-1; V gene: TRBV29-1; D gene: TRBD1; CDR3 protein: CSVERPLTGGAFF
J gene: TRBJ1-4; V gene: TRBV6-5; D gene: NA; CDR3 protein: CASSYSKTGAPNEKLFF
J gene: TRBJ1-2; V gene: TRBV10-3; D gene: NA; CDR3 protein: CAISETAHYYGYTF
J gene: TRBJ1-1; V gene: TRBV3-1; D gene: NA; CDR3 protein: CASSQSGRGNTEAFF